The 17 T cell receptor beta chains given below trace back to one sample, sequenced in a study of blood T cell repertoires in COVID-19. Measured with immunoSEQ multiplex PCR; TCRdb has only the in-frame clones, and not every one. The data show 160,000 or so clones, with around nine tenths seen just once and approximately 10% held by the top ten. The sample taken for sequencing was peripheral blood. Receptors originate from a woman aged 65 to 85 with COVID-19, enrolled during active disease.

The rearrangement links TRBV3-1 (or the pseudogene TRBV3-2) to TRBJ2-3, with D hard to call. The germline V gene has CDR1 LGHDT and CDR2 YNNKEL (reference sequence). Trimming removed 0 bases from V and 4 bases from J, with 8 bases in between. The CDR3 runs to 14 residues. CDR3 in amino acids: CASSQDGWADTQYF. The CDR3 DNA reads as TGTGCCAGCAGCCAAGACGGGTGGGCAGATACGCAGTATTTT.

The J gene is TRBJ1-2, the V gene TRBV2; D uncertain. The V end was cut by 5 bases, the J end by 3 bases, with 7 bases between. Germline values: CDR1 SNHLY, CDR2 FYNNEI. The CDR3 is 12 residues long. Here the CDR3 DNA reads TGTGCCAGCAGTCCCCCGGACTATGGCTACACCTTC. It translates to CASSPPDYGYTF.

CDR3 nucleotide sequence: TGTGCCAGTAGCGAGGGGGCTTGGACTGAAGCTTTCTTT. It translates to CASSEGAWTEAFF. The V gene is TRBV19, the J gene TRBJ1-1, with 7 bases lining up with TRBD1. Germline-derived CDR1 and CDR2 are LNHDA and SQIVND (reference sequence). Trimming took 6 bases from V and 5 from J; bases not matched to a gene: 6. This CDR3 comprises 13 residues.

J is TRBJ1-2 and V is TRBV28; D call uncertain. This CDR3 spans 13 amino acids. Trimming stripped 2 bases from V and 14 bases from J, with 18 bases between. Germline V gives CDR1 MDHEN, CDR2 SYDVKM. Written as DNA, the CDR3 is TGTGCCAGCAGTTTACGGTCAGGTTCCTCTCATACCTTC. This encodes CASSLRSGSSHTF.

This clone appeared a single time. The V gene is TRBV30, the J gene TRBJ1-4; no definite D call. Deletions cut 0 bases from V and 8 bases from J, with 13 bases between. This CDR3 has 14 amino acids. The germline CDR1 and CDR2 sequences are GTSNPN and SVGIG (reference sequence). The CDR3 nucleotides are TGTGCCTGGAGTGTACAGTTTGGTGGCGAAAAACTGTTTTTT. As protein: CAWSVQFGGEKLFF. Complete variable domain (other parts from reference TRBV30 and TRBJ1-4): SQTIHQWPATLVQPVGSPLSLECTVEGTSNPNLYWYRQAAGRGLQLLFYSVGIGQISSEVPQNLSASRPQDRQFILSSKKLLLSDSGFYLCAWSVQFGGEKLFFGSGTQLSVL.

This rearrangement joins TRBV28 to TRBJ1-2, with 7 bases lining up with TRBD1. Trimming cost V 5 bases and J 7 bases; bases outside gene matches: 7. CDR3 size: 13 residues. The V gene's germline CDR1 is MDHEN and CDR2 SYDVKM. The CDR3 bases are TGTGCCAGCAGTACCTCAGGGGGTGCTGGCTACACCTTC. Residues: CASSTSGGAGYTF.

The genes are TRBV12-3 or TRBV12-4 and TRBJ2-7, with TRBD1 as a possible D gene (6 bases). V was shortened by 6 bases and J by 4 bases, with 10 bases between the two germline ends. The CDR3 has 12 amino acids. CDR3 DNA: TGTGCCAGCAGCCGAGGACAGTACGAGCAGTACTTC. Amino acids: CASSRGQYEQYF.

The chain combines TRBV2 with TRBJ1-5; D may be TRBD1 (5 bases). The CDR3 length is 15 residues. Germline lookup yields CDR1 SNHLY and CDR2 FYNNEI. The V and J ends lost 2 bases and 5 bases respectively, with 13 bases between them. The chain's CDR3 is CASSESSGPHQPQHF. The CDR3 DNA reads as TGTGCCAGCAGTGAATCTTCAGGGCCGCATCAGCCCCAGCATTTT.

The genes are TRBV3-1 (or the pseudogene TRBV3-2) and TRBJ2-5; D is ambiguous. Trimming shortened V by 0 bases and J by 4 bases, and 3 bases separated the two germline ends. Germline lookup yields CDR1 LGHDT and CDR2 YNNKEL (reference sequence). This CDR3 is built from 12 residues. The CDR3 DNA reads as TGTGCCAGCAGCCAAGATCGAGAGACCCAGTACTTC. Amino acids: CASSQDRETQYF.

The V call is TRBV5-8, the J call TRBJ2-6, with 7 positions matching TRBD1. Germline CDR1 reads SGHTS; CDR2 reads YDEGEE. V shed 4 bases, J shed 0 bases, and the junction held 7 bases outside the gene matches. The CDR3 covers 17 residues. Written as DNA, the CDR3 is TGTGCCAGCAGCATGCAACAGGGGAGCTCTGGGGCCAACGTCCTGACTTTC. Protein sequence: CASSMQQGSSGANVLTF.

The chain employs TRBV12-3 or TRBV12-4 and TRBJ2-2; the match to TRBD1 covers 9 bases. The CDR3 sequence is 12 residues long. With V trimmed by 2 bases and J by 15 bases, 4 bases remained unmatched. The CDR3 DNA is TGTGCCAGCAGTTTATGGGGACAGGGTTTGTTTTTT. Amino acid sequence: CASSLWGQGLFF.

This chain links TRBV9 with TRBJ1-3; tentatively, D is TRBD1 (6 bases). Germline V gene sequence: CDR1 SGDLS, CDR2 YYNGEE. The CDR3 totals 15 residues. The germline V and J ends were trimmed by 3 bases and 1 base, with 11 bases remaining between them. CDR3 nucleotides: TGTGCCAGCAGCGCCCCAGGGGTTTCTGGAAACACCATATATTTT. This codes for CASSAPGVSGNTIYF.

This rearrangement joins TRBV15 to TRBJ1-2; 11 bases fit TRBD1. The CDR3 is 14 amino acids. In germline, CDR1 is LNHNV, CDR2 YYDKDF (reference sequence). The junction had 9 bases not matched to a gene; V was cut back by 8 bases and J by 7 bases. The CDR3 region is CATVNGQGAGGYTF. The CDR3, as DNA: TGTGCCACCGTTAACGGACAGGGGGCAGGTGGCTACACCTTC.

This chain's CDR3 is CASSQDRWAGGRTDTQYF. The CDR3 nucleotides read TGTGCCAGCAGCCAAGATCGTTGGGCGGGGGGCCGAACAGATACGCAGTATTTT. The genes are TRBV3-1 (or the pseudogene TRBV3-2) and TRBJ2-3; 8 bases line up with TRBD2. V shed 0 bases, J shed 3 bases, and the junction held 11 bases outside the gene matches. There are 18 residues in the CDR3. Per the germline V gene, CDR1 is LGHDT and CDR2 is YNNKEL (reference sequence).

The rearrangement joins TRBV7-9 to TRBJ2-7; 7 bases are shared with TRBD1. The ends lost 5 bases at V and 0 bases at J; junction bases unmatched: 13. The CDR3 covers 17 residues. Germline lookup yields CDR1 SEHNR and CDR2 FQNEAQ (reference sequence). The CDR3 nucleotides read TGTGCCAGCAGCCTCGGGACAGATACCCTGAGCTCCTACGAGCAGTACTTC. Translated, it gives CASSLGTDTLSSYEQYF. The whole variable domain, filled in from reference TRBV7-9 and TRBJ2-7, reads DTGVSQNPRHKITKRGQNVTFRCDPISEHNRLYWYRQTLGQGPEFLTYFQNEAQLEKSRLLSDRFSAERPKGSFSTLEIQRTEQGDSAMYLCASSLGTDTLSSYEQYFGPGTRLTVT.

V and J are TRBV5-1 and TRBJ1-4; D perhaps matches TRBD1 (6 bases). V gave up 6 bases and J gave up 12 bases, with 21 bases separating them. This CDR3 is built from 14 residues. Per germline, CDR1 SGHRS and CDR2 YFSETQ. CDR3 bases: TGCGCCAGCAAGGAGACAGGCACGGGAGGGCAACTGTTTTTT. Translation: CASKETGTGGQLFF.

The CDR3 DNA reads TGTGCCAGCAGCCAAGATCGGTTTCAAGACACCGGGGAGCTGTTTTTT. Translation: CASSQDRFQDTGELFF. The chain joins TRBV4-2 to TRBJ2-2, with D hard to call. The V end lost 0 bases, the J end lost 3 bases, and 11 bases lay between the germline ends. Germline lookup yields CDR1 LGHNA and CDR2 YNFKEQ. CDR3 length: 16 amino acids.